A selection of T cell receptor beta chains follows, all from one sample in a study of blood T cells in healthy people across ages. TCRdb used MiXCR to reprocess the 5' RACE reads, holding one entry per CDR3 protein. The top ten hold 15% to 20% of the sample, which has about 1 million distinct CDR3 sequences, around 45% seen once. The specimen was blood. These receptors were collected from a woman aged 55-70 years in good health. CDR3s include the opening cysteine and the closing phenylalanine or tryptophan. D genes are given only for firm matches. The size entry is marked missing in some rows and otherwise reads once, few, many or a size class.

D: NA; J: TRBJ2-7; V: TRBV11-2; size: few; DNA: TGTGCCAGCAGCCCCCTTAAGGCAGGGGCGAACGAGCAGTACTTC; CDR3: CASSPLKAGANEQYF
D: NA; J: TRBJ2-7; V: TRBV10-3; size: NA; DNA: TGTGCCATCAGTGAGTCGATAGCGAGGGAGCAGTACTTC; CDR3: CAISESIAREQYF
D: NA; J: TRBJ2-2; V: TRBV29-1; size: few; DNA: TGCAGCGGGGGCCGTATCGGGGAGCTGTTTTTT; CDR3: CSGGRIGELFF
D: NA; J: TRBJ2-3; V: TRBV12-3/TRBV12-4; size: NA; DNA: TGTGCCAGCAGTCCCCGGAAAGTCGGCACAGATATGCAGTATTTT; CDR3: CASSPRKVGTDMQYF
D: TRBD2; J: TRBJ2-2; V: TRBV7-2; size: NA; DNA: TGTGCCAGCAGCGCGAGACTAGCGGATACGAACACCGGGGAGCTGTTTTTT; CDR3: CASSARLADTNTGELFF
D: NA; J: TRBJ2-7; V: TRBV7-2; size: NA; DNA: TGTGCCAGCGCAAAGGGCTCGGGCTACGAGCAGTACTTC; CDR3: CASAKGSGYEQYF
D: NA; J: TRBJ1-1; V: TRBV6-5; size: NA; DNA: TGTGCCAGCAGTCCTGACAGATACACTGAAGCTTTCTTT; CDR3: CASSPDRYTEAFF
D: NA; J: TRBJ2-5; V: TRBV18; size: once; DNA: TGTGCCAGCTCACCAGAACGAGGCGGTCAAGAGACCCAGTACTTC; CDR3: CASSPERGGQETQYF
D: NA; J: TRBJ2-1; V: TRBV6-6; size: NA; DNA: TGTGCCAGCAGCACCGGGCCGAACAATGAGCAGTTCTTC; CDR3: CASSTGPNNEQFF
D: TRBD2; J: TRBJ2-5; V: TRBV5-1; size: few; DNA: TGCGCCAGCAGCTCTTTAGCGGGACGGGAGACCCAGTACTTC; CDR3: CASSSLAGRETQYF
D: TRBD1; J: TRBJ2-7; V: TRBV28; size: NA; DNA: TGTGCCGGCAGGGATTCGGGACAGCTCTACGAGCAGTACTTC; CDR3: CAGRDSGQLYEQYF
D: NA; J: TRBJ1-2; V: TRBV5-4; size: NA; DNA: TGTGCCAGCAGCGTGGGGGAGAACTATGGCTACACCTTC; CDR3: CASSVGENYGYTF
D: TRBD1; J: TRBJ2-1; V: TRBV2; size: NA; DNA: TGTGCCAGCAGTGAAGGGGCAGGGGGTACCTACAATGAGCAGTTCTTC; CDR3: CASSEGAGGTYNEQFF
D: TRBD1; J: TRBJ2-2; V: TRBV4-1; size: NA; DNA: TGCGCCAGCAGCCAAGCCAGGGGGACCGGGGAGCTGTTTTTT; CDR3: CASSQARGTGELFF
D: NA; J: TRBJ2-3; V: TRBV20-1; size: NA; DNA: TGCAGTGCTACCAGACTAGAGCTAAGCACAGATACGCAGTATTTT; CDR3: CSATRLELSTDTQYF
D: TRBD1; J: TRBJ2-6; V: TRBV20-1; size: NA; DNA: TGCAGTGCTAGAGACCTACAGGGGATAACCTCTGGGGCCAACGTCCTGACTTTC; CDR3: CSARDLQGITSGANVLTF
D: NA; J: TRBJ2-3; V: TRBV14; size: NA; DNA: TGTGCCAGCAGCCCAGGGATTTGGGATACGCAGTATTTT; CDR3: CASSPGIWDTQYF
D: TRBD2; J: TRBJ2-7; V: TRBV20-1; size: NA; DNA: TGCAGTGCTAGCCTAGGACGGACACTAGCGGGAGGCTACGAGCAGTACTTC; CDR3: CSASLGRTLAGGYEQYF
D: NA; J: TRBJ1-1; V: TRBV3-1; size: NA; DNA: TGTGCCAGCAGCCCGGTTGGGGGGCAGGGAACTGAAGCTTTCTTT; CDR3: CASSPVGGQGTEAFF
D: TRBD2; J: TRBJ2-7; V: TRBV28; size: NA; DNA: TGTGCCAGCAGTCCTCTGGGACTAGCGGTGACCTACGAGCAGTACTTC; CDR3: CASSPLGLAVTYEQYF
D: NA; J: TRBJ2-7; V: TRBV20-1; size: few; DNA: TGCAGTGCAGGGGGTGGGCCCTACGAGCAGTACTTC; CDR3: CSAGGGPYEQYF
D: TRBD1; J: TRBJ2-7; V: TRBV27; size: NA; DNA: TGTGCCAGCAGTTGGACAGGTAAAGGGGAGCAGTACTTC; CDR3: CASSWTGKGEQYF
D: NA; J: TRBJ2-5; V: TRBV18; size: NA; DNA: TGTGCCAGCTCACCACCATCCCTAAAAGAGACCCAGTACTTC; CDR3: CASSPPSLKETQYF
D: NA; J: TRBJ1-6; V: TRBV20-1; size: NA; DNA: TGCAGTGTCGGAGAGCCGCCCCTTTCACCCCTCCACTTT; CDR3: CSVGEPPLSPLHF
D: TRBD2; J: TRBJ2-5; V: TRBV5-1; size: once; DNA: TGCGCCAGCAGCTGGGCCGGGACTAGTGGGGGCGATGAGCAGTACTTC; CDR3: CASSWAGTSGGDEQYF
D: NA; J: TRBJ2-1; V: TRBV7-9; size: NA; DNA: TGTGCCAGCAGCTCAGGACGGGAGTACAATGAGCAGTTCTTC; CDR3: CASSSGREYNEQFF
D: NA; J: TRBJ2-7; V: TRBV12-3/TRBV12-4; size: NA; DNA: TGTGCCAGCAGGGAGAGGCAGGGGCTGGAGCAGTACTTC; CDR3: CASRERQGLEQYF
D: NA; J: TRBJ2-1; V: TRBV7-7; size: NA; DNA: TGTGCCAGCAGCCAAGGCCGGGTGAGCTCCTACAATGAGCAGTTCTTC; CDR3: CASSQGRVSSYNEQFF
D: NA; J: TRBJ2-2; V: TRBV7-9; size: NA; DNA: TGTGCCAGCAGCGAACCGGGATCCGTCACCGGGGAGCTGTTTTTT; CDR3: CASSEPGSVTGELFF
D: TRBD1; J: TRBJ2-5; V: TRBV29-1; size: few; DNA: TGCAGCGTTGAAGGACCAGGGGGTCGGGAGACCCAGTACTTC; CDR3: CSVEGPGGRETQYF
D: NA; J: TRBJ1-2; V: TRBV24-1; size: NA; DNA: TGTGCCACCAGTGATAGACAACATGGCTACACCTTC; CDR3: CATSDRQHGYTF
D: NA; J: TRBJ1-1; V: TRBV29-1; size: once; DNA: TGCAGCGCCAACGACAGGAGGAACACTGAAGCTTTCTTT; CDR3: CSANDRRNTEAFF
D: TRBD2; J: TRBJ2-5; V: TRBV6-5; size: few; DNA: TGTGCCAGCAGTTACTCCCCGGCCAGCGGGAGGGGGGAGACCCAGTACTTC; CDR3: CASSYSPASGRGETQYF
D: NA; J: TRBJ2-3; V: TRBV12-3/TRBV12-4; size: many; DNA: TGTGCCAGCAGTTTAGGGCAGGGAACGACAGATACGCAGTATTTT; CDR3: CASSLGQGTTDTQYF
D: TRBD2; J: TRBJ2-5; V: TRBV6-6; size: few; DNA: TGTGCCACCGTAGCGGGAGATCAAGAGACCCAGTACTTC; CDR3: CATVAGDQETQYF
D: NA; J: TRBJ2-5; V: TRBV4-1; size: NA; DNA: TGCGCCAGCAGCCAAGGGGGGGGGACAGCCCAAGAGACCCAGTACTTC; CDR3: CASSQGGGTAQETQYF
D: NA; J: TRBJ2-2; V: TRBV27; size: few; DNA: TGTGCCAGCAGCCGCCCCTCTGGGACCGGGGAGCTGTTTTTT; CDR3: CASSRPSGTGELFF